These 5 T cell receptor beta chains came from one sample sequenced in a study of human T cells and chemical hapten exposure. The time point denotes: pre-sensitization, week 0. Treatment noted: therapeutic diphenylcyclopropenone sensitization with weekly scalp DPC. TCRdb re-called the RACE reads through MiXCR, storing one row per CDR3 protein. Among around 300,000 distinct CDR3 sequences listed, around 5.5% were seen once. The sequencing used whole blood, collected in connection with sensitization to the hapten diphenylcyclopropenone (DPC). The receptor set was obtained from a woman aged 18-29 years with alopecia areata. Some clones in this sample may be carry-over from other donors' samples.

This clonotype was recorded many times. This chain joins TRBV3-1 and TRBJ1-5; TRBD1 matches 11 bases. CDR3 size: 20 residues. Unmatched junction bases numbered 15, after V lost 0 bases and J lost 5 bases. CDR1 and CDR2 from the germline V gene are LGHDT and YNNKEL (reference sequence). The CDR3 loop is CASSQDCEGSGQGEDQPQHF. In nucleotides, the CDR3 is TGTGCCAGCAGCCAAGATTGTGAGGGTTCGGGACAGGGGGAGGATCAGCCCCAGCATTTT.

The J gene is TRBJ2-3, the V gene TRBV20-1; D remains ambiguous. This CDR3 has 13 residues. The germline V gene has CDR1 DFQATT and CDR2 SNEGSKA (reference sequence). V lost 3 bases, J lost 2 bases, and 9 bases lay in between. In nucleotides, the CDR3 is TGCAGTGCTAGGGCGGCGGCCACAGATACGCAGTATTTT. Encoded protein: CSARAAATDTQYF.

This clonotype has a count of ten or more. CDR3 in DNA: TGTGCCAGCAAGGATGTATCCGGGGCCAACGTCCTGACTTTC. Its translation: CASKDVSGANVLTF. The chain joins TRBV11-2 to TRBJ2-6; D ambiguous. The V gene lost 7 bases and the J gene lost 4 bases, with 11 bases spanning the gap. CDR3 length: 14 amino acids. The V gene's germline CDR1 is SGHAT and CDR2 FQNNGV.

This clonotype has a handful of counts. The chain links TRBV25-1 to TRBJ2-7; D gene ambiguous. Trimming left V 5 bases short and J 7 bases short, with 15 bases between. The CDR3 spans 13 residues. Germline V gene sequence: CDR1 MGHDK, CDR2 SYGVNS. The CDR3 coding sequence is TGTGCCAGCAGTCCGGTTCTAGGTAGGGAGCAGTACTTC. This gives the protein CASSPVLGREQYF.

This clonotype was recorded many times. V is TRBV10-3 and J is TRBJ2-1, with D perhaps TRBD1 or TRBD2 (6 bases each). V lost 8 bases and J 5 bases, leaving 22 bases between the germline ends. Germline loops: CDR1 ENHRY, CDR2 SYGVKD. This CDR3 has 16 amino acids. The CDR3 here is CAIGDQGRIGDNEQFF. CDR3 DNA sequence: TGTGCCATCGGGGACCAGGGGAGGATTGGGGACAATGAGCAGTTCTTC.